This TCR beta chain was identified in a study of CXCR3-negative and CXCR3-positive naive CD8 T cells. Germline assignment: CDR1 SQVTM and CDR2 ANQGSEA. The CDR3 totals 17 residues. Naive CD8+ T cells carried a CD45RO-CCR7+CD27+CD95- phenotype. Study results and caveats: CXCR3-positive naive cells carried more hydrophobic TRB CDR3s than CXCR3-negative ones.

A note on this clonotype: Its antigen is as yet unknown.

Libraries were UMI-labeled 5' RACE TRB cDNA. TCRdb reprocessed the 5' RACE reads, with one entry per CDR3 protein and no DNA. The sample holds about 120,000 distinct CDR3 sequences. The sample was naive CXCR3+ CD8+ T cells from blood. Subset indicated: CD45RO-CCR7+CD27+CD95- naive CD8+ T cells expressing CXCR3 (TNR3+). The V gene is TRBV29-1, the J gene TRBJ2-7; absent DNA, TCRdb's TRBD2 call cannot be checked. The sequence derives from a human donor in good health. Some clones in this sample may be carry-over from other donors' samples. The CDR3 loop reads CSGLRARLVPDSHEQYF.